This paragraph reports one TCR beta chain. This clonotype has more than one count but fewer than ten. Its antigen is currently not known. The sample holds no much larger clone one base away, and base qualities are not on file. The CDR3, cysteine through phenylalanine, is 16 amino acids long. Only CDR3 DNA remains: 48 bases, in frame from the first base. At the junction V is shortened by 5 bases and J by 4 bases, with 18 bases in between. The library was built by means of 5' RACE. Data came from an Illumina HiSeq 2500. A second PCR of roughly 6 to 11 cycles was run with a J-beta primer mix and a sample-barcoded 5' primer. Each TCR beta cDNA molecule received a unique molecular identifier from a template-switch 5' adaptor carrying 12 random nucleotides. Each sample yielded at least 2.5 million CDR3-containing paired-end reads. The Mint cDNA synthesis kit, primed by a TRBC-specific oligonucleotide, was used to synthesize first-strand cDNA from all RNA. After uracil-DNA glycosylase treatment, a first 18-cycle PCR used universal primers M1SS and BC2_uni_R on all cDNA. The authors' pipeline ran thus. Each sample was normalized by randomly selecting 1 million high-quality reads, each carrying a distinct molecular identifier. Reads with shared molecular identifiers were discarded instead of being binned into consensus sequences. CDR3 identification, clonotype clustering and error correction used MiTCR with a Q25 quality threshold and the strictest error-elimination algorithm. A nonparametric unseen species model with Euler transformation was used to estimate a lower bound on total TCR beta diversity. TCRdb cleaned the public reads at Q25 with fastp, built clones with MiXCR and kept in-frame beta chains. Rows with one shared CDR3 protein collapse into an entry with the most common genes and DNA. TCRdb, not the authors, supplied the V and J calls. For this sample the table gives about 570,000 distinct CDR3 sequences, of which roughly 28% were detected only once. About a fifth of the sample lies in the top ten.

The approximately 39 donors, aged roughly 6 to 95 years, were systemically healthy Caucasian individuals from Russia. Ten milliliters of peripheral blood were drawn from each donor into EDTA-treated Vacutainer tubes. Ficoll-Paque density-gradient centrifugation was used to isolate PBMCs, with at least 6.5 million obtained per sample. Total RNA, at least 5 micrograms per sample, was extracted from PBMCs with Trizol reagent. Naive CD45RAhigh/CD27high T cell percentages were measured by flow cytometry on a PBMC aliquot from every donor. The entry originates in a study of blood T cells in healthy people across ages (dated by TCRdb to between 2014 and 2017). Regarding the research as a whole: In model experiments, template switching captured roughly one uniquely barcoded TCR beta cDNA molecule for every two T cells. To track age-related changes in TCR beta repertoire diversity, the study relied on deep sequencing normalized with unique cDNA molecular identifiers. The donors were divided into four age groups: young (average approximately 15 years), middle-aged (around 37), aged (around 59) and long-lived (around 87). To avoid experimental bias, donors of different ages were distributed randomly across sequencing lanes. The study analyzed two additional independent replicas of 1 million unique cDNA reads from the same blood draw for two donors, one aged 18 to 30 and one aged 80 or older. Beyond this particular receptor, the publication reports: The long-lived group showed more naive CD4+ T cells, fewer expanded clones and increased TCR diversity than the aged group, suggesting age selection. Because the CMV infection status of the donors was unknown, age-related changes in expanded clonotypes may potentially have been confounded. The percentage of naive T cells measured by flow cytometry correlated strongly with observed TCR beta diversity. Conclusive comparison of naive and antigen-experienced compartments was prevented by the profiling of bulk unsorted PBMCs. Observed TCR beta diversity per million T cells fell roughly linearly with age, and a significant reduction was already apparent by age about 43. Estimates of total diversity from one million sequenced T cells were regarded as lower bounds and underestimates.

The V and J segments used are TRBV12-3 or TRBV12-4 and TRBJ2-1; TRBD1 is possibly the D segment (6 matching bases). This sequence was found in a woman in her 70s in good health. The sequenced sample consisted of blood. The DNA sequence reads TGTGCCAGCAGTAGTTCCGGAGACAGGCTTTACAATGAGCAGTTCTTC. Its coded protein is CASSSSGDRLYNEQFF.